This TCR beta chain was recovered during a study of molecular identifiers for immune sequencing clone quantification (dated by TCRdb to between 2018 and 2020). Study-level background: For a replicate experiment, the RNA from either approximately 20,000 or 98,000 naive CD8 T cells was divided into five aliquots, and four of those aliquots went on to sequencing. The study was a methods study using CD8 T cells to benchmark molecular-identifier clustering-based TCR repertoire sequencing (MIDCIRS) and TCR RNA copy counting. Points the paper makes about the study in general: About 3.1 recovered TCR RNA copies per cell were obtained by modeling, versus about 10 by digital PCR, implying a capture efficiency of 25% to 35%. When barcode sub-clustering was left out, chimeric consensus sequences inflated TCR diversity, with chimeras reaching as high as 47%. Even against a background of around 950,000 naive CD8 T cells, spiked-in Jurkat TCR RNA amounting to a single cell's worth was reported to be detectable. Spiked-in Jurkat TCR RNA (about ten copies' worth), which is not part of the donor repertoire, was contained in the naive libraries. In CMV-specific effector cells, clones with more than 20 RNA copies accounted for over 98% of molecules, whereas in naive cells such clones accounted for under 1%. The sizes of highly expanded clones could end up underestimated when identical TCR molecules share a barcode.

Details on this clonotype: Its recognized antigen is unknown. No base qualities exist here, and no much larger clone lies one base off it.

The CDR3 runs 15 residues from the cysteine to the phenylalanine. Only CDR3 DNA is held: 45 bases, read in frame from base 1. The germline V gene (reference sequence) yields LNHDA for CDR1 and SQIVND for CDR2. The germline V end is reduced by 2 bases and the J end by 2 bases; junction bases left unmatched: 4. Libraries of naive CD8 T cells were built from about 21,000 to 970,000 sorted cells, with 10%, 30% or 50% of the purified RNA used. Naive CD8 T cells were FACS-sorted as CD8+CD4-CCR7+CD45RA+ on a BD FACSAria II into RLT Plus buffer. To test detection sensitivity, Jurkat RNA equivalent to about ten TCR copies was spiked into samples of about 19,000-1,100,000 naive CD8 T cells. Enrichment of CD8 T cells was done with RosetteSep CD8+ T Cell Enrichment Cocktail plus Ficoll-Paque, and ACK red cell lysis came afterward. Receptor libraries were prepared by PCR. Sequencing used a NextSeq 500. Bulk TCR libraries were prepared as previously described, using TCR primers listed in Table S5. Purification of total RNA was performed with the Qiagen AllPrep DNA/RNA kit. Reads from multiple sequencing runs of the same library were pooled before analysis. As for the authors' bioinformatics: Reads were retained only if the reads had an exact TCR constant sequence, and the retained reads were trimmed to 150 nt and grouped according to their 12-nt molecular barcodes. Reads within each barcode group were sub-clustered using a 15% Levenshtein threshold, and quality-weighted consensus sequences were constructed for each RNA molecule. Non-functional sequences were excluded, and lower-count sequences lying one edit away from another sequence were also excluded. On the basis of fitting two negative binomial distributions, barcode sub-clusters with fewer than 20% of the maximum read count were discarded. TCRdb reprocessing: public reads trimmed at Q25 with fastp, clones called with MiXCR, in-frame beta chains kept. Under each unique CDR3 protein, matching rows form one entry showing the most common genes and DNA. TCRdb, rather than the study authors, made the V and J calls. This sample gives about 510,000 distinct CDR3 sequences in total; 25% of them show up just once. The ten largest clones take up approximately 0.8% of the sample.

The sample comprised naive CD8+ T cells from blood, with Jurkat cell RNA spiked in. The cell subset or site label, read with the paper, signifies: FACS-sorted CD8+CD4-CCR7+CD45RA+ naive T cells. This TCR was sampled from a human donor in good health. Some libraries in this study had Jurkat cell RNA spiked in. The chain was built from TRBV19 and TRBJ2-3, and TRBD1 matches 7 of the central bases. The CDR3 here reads CASSIPGQTTDTQYF. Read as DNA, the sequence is TGTGCCAGTAGTATACCGGGACAGACCACAGATACGCAGTATTTT.